The T cell receptor (beta chain) described here comes from a study of blood T cells in healthy people across ages. The CDR3 sequence is 15 residues long. A sample-barcoded 5' primer and a J-beta primer mix were used in a second PCR of about 7 to 11 cycles. Sequencing of every sample gave 2.5 million or more CDR3-containing paired-end reads. TCRdb recomputed calls from the 5' RACE reads with MiXCR, one row per CDR3 protein. The table shows approximately 1.5 million distinct CDR3 sequences, with about 31% occurring only once. This TCR derives from a woman younger than 45 in good health. V and J are TRBV12-3 or TRBV12-4 and TRBJ2-1; 8 bases align to TRBD2. Sequencing was performed on blood. This chain's CDR3 is CASRGIAGTNNEQFF. In DNA, the CDR3 is TGTGCATCGAGGGGTATAGCGGGGACAAACAATGAGCAGTTCTTC.